The 9 T cell receptor beta chains below come from one sample, sequenced in a study of shared clonotypes between healthy human individuals. The protocol was immunoSEQ multiplex PCR, while the TCRdb copy is restricted to in-frame clones and leaves out a portion. Of about 2.4 million clones listed, roughly 93% were seen once; the top ten hold roughly 0.39%. The sequenced sample consisted of naive CD4+ T cells from PBMCs. The subset here: CD45RA+ positively selected. Every receptor here comes from a man aged 18 to 29 in good health. Some clones in this sample may be carry-over from other donors' samples.

The genes are TRBV27 and TRBJ2-1; 9 nucleotides align to TRBD2. CDR3 length: 17 residues. Germline V lookup: CDR1 MNHEY, CDR2 SMNVEV (reference sequence). The J segment lost 0 bases and the V segment lost 5 bases, leaving 8 bases of the junction unmatched. CDR3 sequence reads: CASSRQRGRGSYNEQFF. The CDR3 bases are TGTGCCAGCAGTCGTCAACGCGGGAGGGGCTCCTACAATGAGCAGTTCTTC.

V and J are TRBV5-5 and TRBJ1-3, with D maybe TRBD1 (5 bases). Trimming left V 6 bases short and J 8 bases short, with 21 bases between. Germline V gene sequence: CDR1 SGHKS, CDR2 YYEKEE (reference sequence). This CDR3 comprises 15 residues. The CDR3 DNA reads as TGTGCCAGCAACTACCCCGGGGCCTCACCGGACACCATATATTTT. It encodes CASNYPGASPDTIYF. Full variable domain (rest looked up from reference TRBV5-5 and TRBJ1-3): DAGVTQSPTHLIKTRGQQVTLRCSPISGHKSVSWYQQVLGQGPQFIFQYYEKEERGRGNFPDRFSARQFPNYSSELNVNALLLGDSALYLCASNYPGASPDTIYFGEGSWLTVV.

The CDR3 DNA reads TGCGCCAGCAGCTTGGTAGCGGGAGGGCCGAATAATGAGCAGTTCTTC. This codes for CASSLVAGGPNNEQFF. This chain connects TRBV5-1 to TRBJ2-1; 11 bases are shared with TRBD2. The CDR3 length is 16 residues. Germline V gives CDR1 SGHRS, CDR2 YFSETQ. Trimming at V came to 0 bases and at J to 7 bases, leaving 6 bases not matched to a gene.

The chain employs TRBV10-1 and TRBJ2-2; a possible D gene is TRBD2 (5 bases). This CDR3 has 15 amino acids. V was clipped by 3 bases and J by 4 bases, with 12 bases between them. Germline lookup yields CDR1 WNHNN and CDR2 SYGVQD (reference sequence). The CDR3 region has the DNA TGCGCCAGCAGTGATGGCGGGCTCAGCACCGGGGAGCTGTTTTTT. Translated, it gives CASSDGGLSTGELFF.

The chain has TRBV5-8 and TRBJ1-2, with no clear D. V shed 4 bases and J shed 1 base, with 11 bases lying between them. CDR1 and CDR2 from the germline V gene are SGHTS and YDEGEE. The CDR3 runs 14 residues. The chain's CDR3 is CASSRIRGNYGYTF. The CDR3 DNA reads TGTGCCAGCAGCCGAATACGGGGTAACTATGGCTACACCTTC.

The genes are TRBV7-2 and TRBJ1-5; D is undetermined. Germline V gene lookup returns CDR1 SGHTA and CDR2 FQGNSA. The ends were cut back, 1 base at V and 3 bases at J, with 10 bases in the middle. The CDR3 runs 15 residues. CDR3 nucleotide sequence: TGTGCCAGCAGCTTAGATATAGGGCCCAATCAGCCCCAGCATTTT. As protein: CASSLDIGPNQPQHF.

This clone has only a few counts. The chain combines TRBV10-3 with TRBJ1-1; D perhaps matches TRBD1 (5 bases). V was pared by 4 bases and J by 2 bases, with 11 bases between. The CDR3 is made up of 14 amino acids. The germline gives CDR1 ENHRY, CDR2 SYGVKD. The DNA of the CDR3 is TGTGCCATCAGTGCCTCTACAGGTAACACTGAAGCTTTCTTT. This sequence encodes CAISASTGNTEAFF.

Only one count was recorded for this clone. The chain employs TRBV4-2 and TRBJ1-1, with 7 positions matching TRBD1. Germline CDR1 reads LGHNA; CDR2 reads YNFKEQ. This CDR3 spans 18 amino acids. V was clipped by 0 bases and J by 4 bases; unmatched bases: 14. DNA of the CDR3: TGTGCCAGCAGCCAAGATTTGGGGCGCACAGGGGCGGGCACTGAAGCTTTCTTT. This sequence encodes CASSQDLGRTGAGTEAFF.

V is TRBV28 and J is TRBJ2-7, with 12 bases that match TRBD2. Trimming took 10 bases from V and 5 from J; bases not matched to a gene: 9. The CDR3 runs 14 residues. Germline V CDR1 and CDR2: MDHEN, SYDVKM. The CDR3 DNA sequence: TGTGCCATCAGGTCAGGACTAGCGGGACACGAGCAGTACTTC. This translates into CAIRSGLAGHEQYF.